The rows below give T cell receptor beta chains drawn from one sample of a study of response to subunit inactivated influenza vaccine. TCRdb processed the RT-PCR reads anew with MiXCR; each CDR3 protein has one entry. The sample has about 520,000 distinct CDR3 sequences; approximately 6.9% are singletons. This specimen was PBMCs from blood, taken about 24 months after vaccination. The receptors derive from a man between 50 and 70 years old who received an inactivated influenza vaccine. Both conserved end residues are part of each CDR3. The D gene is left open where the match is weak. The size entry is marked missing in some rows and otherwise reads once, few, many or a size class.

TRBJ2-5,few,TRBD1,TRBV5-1,TGCGCCAGCAGCTTATTTCCAGGGGGCATGGAGACCCAGTACTTC,CASSLFPGGMETQYF
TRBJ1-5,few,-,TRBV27,TGTGCCAGCAGTCCGACGGGCCCCCTTCAGCCCCAGCATTTT,CASSPTGPLQPQHF
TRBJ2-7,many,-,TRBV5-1,TGCGCCAGCAGCTTGGAGGGACACGCCTACGAGCAGTACTTC,CASSLEGHAYEQYF
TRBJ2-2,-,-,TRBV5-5,TGTGCCAGCAGCTTGGGTGGAACGGTGAACACCGGGGAGCTGTTTTTT,CASSLGGTVNTGELFF
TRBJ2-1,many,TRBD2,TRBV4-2,TGTGCCAGCAGCCGAGCTAGCGGGAGGGGGGATGAGCAGTTCTTC,CASSRASGRGDEQFF
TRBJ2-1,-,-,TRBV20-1,TGCAGTGCTCTTAGCGAATCATTCGATGAGCAGTTCTTC,CSALSESFDEQFF
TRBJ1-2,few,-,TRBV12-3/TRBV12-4,TGTGCCAGCAACCTTATGACAGTCTTTAACTATGGCTACACCTTC,CASNLMTVFNYGYTF
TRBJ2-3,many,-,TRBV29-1,TGCAGCGTAGCCACAGATACGCAGTATTTT,CSVATDTQYF
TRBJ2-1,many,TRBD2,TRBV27,TGTGCCAGCAGTGTTAGCGGGAACGAGCAGTTCTTC,CASSVSGNEQFF
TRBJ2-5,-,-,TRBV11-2,TGTGCCAGCAGGGGGATTAGTAGGAGCCCCTCGCAAGAGACCCAGTACTTC,CASRGISRSPSQETQYF
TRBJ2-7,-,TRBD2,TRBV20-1,TGCAGTGCTAGGGGCGGAGGCGGCGGGAGTGCCTACGAGCAGTACTTC,CSARGGGGGSAYEQYF
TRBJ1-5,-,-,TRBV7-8,TGTGCCAGCAGCTTAGAGGTGGGGGTACATCAGCCCCAGCATTTT,CASSLEVGVHQPQHF
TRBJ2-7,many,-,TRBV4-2,TGTGCCAGCAGCCAAGACTACCACACACACGAGCAGTACTTC,CASSQDYHTHEQYF
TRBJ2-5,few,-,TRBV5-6,TGTGCCAGCAGCTTGGATGTGGGGGAGACCCAGTACTTC,CASSLDVGETQYF
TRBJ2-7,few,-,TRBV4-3,TGCGCCAGCAGCCAAGATTGGGGGGGGGCTTCCTACGAGCAGTACTTC,CASSQDWGGASYEQYF
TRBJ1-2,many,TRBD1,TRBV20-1,TGCAGTGCTGGACAGGGAGAAAACTATGGCTACACCTTC,CSAGQGENYGYTF
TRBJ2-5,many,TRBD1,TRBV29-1,TGCAGCGTGGCCACCGGGACAGGCCGCCAAGAGACCCAGTACTTC,CSVATGTGRQETQYF
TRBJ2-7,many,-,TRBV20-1,TGCAGTGCTAGGGCGGGGACTGGGGGGTACGAGCAGTACTTC,CSARAGTGGYEQYF
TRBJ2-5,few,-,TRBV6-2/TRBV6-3,TGTGCCAGCAGTTACTCGTCCTTACCGATTAAAAAAGAGACCCAGTACTTC,CASSYSSLPIKKETQYF
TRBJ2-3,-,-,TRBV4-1,TGCGCCAGCAGCCACCGGGGGGATACGCAGTATTTT,CASSHRGDTQYF
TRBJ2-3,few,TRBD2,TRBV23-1,TGCGCCAGCAGGCGCACCGGGACAGACGGACTAGCGGGAGAGGCAGATACGCAGTATTTT,CASRRTGTDGLAGEADTQYF
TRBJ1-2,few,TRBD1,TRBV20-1,TGCAGTGCTAGAACGGACAGGGCCCGGGATGGCTACACCTTC,CSARTDRARDGYTF
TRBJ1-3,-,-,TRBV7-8,TGTGCCAGCAGCTTAGCACAGGGTGGTAACACCATATATTTT,CASSLAQGGNTIYF
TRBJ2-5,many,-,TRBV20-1,TGCAGTGCTCCCCGGGCACCCGGGTTGGAGACCCAGTACTTC,CSAPRAPGLETQYF
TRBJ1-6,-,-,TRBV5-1,TGCGCCAGCAGCAAAGCGGAGGATTCACCCCTCCACTTT,CASSKAEDSPLHF
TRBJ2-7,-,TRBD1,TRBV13,TGTGCCAGCAGCAAGGGGACAGGGGATCGCTACGAGCAGTACTTC,CASSKGTGDRYEQYF
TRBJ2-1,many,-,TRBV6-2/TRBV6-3,TGTGCCAGCAGCCCCGCCTATGAGCAGTTCTTC,CASSPAYEQFF
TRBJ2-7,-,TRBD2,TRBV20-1,TGCAGTGCAGCGCCTGGACTAGCGGGAACCTACGAGCAGTACTTC,CSAAPGLAGTYEQYF
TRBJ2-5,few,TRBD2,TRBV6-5,TGTGCCAGCAGTTATAATCTGCGGGGGGGCTCGGAGACCCAGTACTTC,CASSYNLRGGSETQYF
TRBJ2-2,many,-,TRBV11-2,TGTGCCAGCAGCCCCGGCGGCACGAACACCGGGGAGCTGTTTTTT,CASSPGGTNTGELFF
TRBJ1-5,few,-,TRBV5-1,TGCGCCAGCAGCTTGGGGGCGGGGGCGAGCAATCAGCCCCAGCATTTT,CASSLGAGASNQPQHF
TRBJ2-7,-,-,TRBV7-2,TGTGCCAGCAGCCTTAGGACGGTTACCTACGAGCAGTACTTC,CASSLRTVTYEQYF
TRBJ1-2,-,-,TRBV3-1,TGTGCCAGCAGCCAAACGGGGAGGTTCACGGGCTACACCTTC,CASSQTGRFTGYTF
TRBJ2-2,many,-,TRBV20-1,TGCAGTGCTAGAGCAGGGAGCACCGGGGAGCTGTTTTTT,CSARAGSTGELFF
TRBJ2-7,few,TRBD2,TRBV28,TGTGCCAGCAGTGATCCGGGGGGGGTAGTTGCGCGCGAGCAGTACTTC,CASSDPGGVVAREQYF
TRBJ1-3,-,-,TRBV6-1,TGTGCCAGCAGTCGGGACACCCACTCTGGAAACACCATATATTTT,CASSRDTHSGNTIYF